This TCR beta chain was observed in a study of CD8 T cells in Susac syndrome. This CDR3 contains 17 residues. Germline V gene sequence: CDR1 SGHVS, CDR2 FNYEAQ. V was clipped by 5 bases and J by 0 bases; unmatched bases: 9. CD8+ and CD4+ T cells from blood underwent TCR beta sequencing, which was carried out in a high-throughput format. CD8+ and CD4+ T cells were negatively isolated; TEMRA cells were FACS-enriched. A quantity of about 0.5 to 1 ug RNA underwent reverse transcription using random hexamers. An immunoSEQ multiplex PCR amplified TCR beta CDR3 over 54 Vbeta and 13 Jbeta. Using its own MiXCR run on the immunoSEQ multiplex PCR reads, TCRdb lists one record per CDR3 protein. The data show about 200,000 distinct CDR3 sequences, about 93% seen once.

The sample comprised CD8+ T cells from PBMCs. The TCR sequence derives from a human donor with multiple sclerosis. The chain employs TRBV7-6 and TRBJ2-7; 11 nucleotides match TRBD2. The CDR3 DNA follows: TGTGCCAGCAGCCAGCACATAGCGGGAGGGCCCTCCTACGAGCAGTACTTC. Its protein product is CASSQHIAGGPSYEQYF.